The TCR beta chain described here comes from a study of CD8 T cells in ankylosing spondylitis. This clonotype has only a few counts. V lost 2 bases, J lost 2 bases, and 6 bases lay in between. The CDR3 extends over 13 amino acids. Germline CDR1 is SEHNR and CDR2 is FQNEAQ (reference sequence). TCRdb re-called the 5' RACE reads through MiXCR, storing one row per CDR3 protein. The sample includes 150,000 to 200,000 distinct CDR3 sequences, 25% to 35% seen only once; the top ten take 6%. The sequence derives from a male donor with ankylosing spondylitis. The genes are TRBV7-9 and TRBJ1-1, with no clear D. The specimen sequenced was synovial fluid, either unsorted or a sorted T cell fraction (not recorded which). The CDR3 spells CASSLQRNTEAFF. CDR3 bases: TGTGCCAGCAGCTTACAGCGCAACACTGAAGCTTTCTTT.